The clone carrying this T cell receptor beta chain was seen only once. Its antigen is not identified. TCRdb's copy holds only in-frame clones and misses some; the assay was immunoSEQ multiplex PCR. The sample records around 140,000 clones, 91% being singletons. These data come from a study of T cell responses to AZD1222 COVID-19 vaccine. Study-level findings and limits: Spike-specific TCR breadth and depth rose after two AZD1222 doses. Most donors were white British, females outnumbered males, and clonal diversity was possibly underestimated. Vaccine-associated CD4 TCRs ranged over spike, dominating at 160-218 and 743-854.

This sequence was found in an adult who received the AZD1222 COVID-19 vaccine. The specimen comprised peripheral blood, sampled 28 days after the second AZD1222 dose.

The CDR3 is CASSTVPGNYYEQYF. The CDR3 DNA is TGTGCCAGCAGCACCGTACCAGGGAATTACTACGAGCAGTACTTC. The gene calls are TRBV9 and TRBJ2-7, with D perhaps matching TRBD1 (5 bases). In germline, CDR1 is SGDLS, CDR2 YYNGEE. V gave up 4 bases and J gave up 3 bases, with 17 bases separating them. This CDR3 spans 15 amino acids.